In its sample, the clone carrying this T cell receptor beta chain is medium-sized. Its antigen is still unknown. This specimen includes other DNA sequences encoding the same CDR3. No treatment had been given to any patient before thyroid surgery. This record comes from a study of metastatic and nonmetastatic thyroid tumors. For the study at large: The authors compared repertoires across blood and tumor or nodule tissue from malignant and benign thyroid patients.

In the original analysis: The distant-metastasis classifier for papillary thyroid cancer was built from CDR3 differences across clinicopathological groups. From the PCR reads, TCRdb re-called clones with MiXCR. V and J calls and clone size were set by TCRdb, not the authors. This repertoire shows around 26,000 clones, roughly 22% found once; its top ten account for roughly 4.5%. Study conclusions and caveats: Reports indicated that malignant thyroid tumors showed significantly higher TCR beta diversity than benign nodules did, in blood and tumor.

CDR1 LNHDA and CDR2 SQIVND come from the germline V gene (reference sequence). The CDR3 length is 15 residues. Trimming cost V 5 bases and J 0 bases, with 14 bases left between them. This rearrangement joins TRBV19 to TRBJ2-7, with D tentatively TRBD1 (6 bases). Input material: adjacent normal tissue. This clonotype was obtained from a female donor with papillary thyroid cancer or a benign thyroid nodule (not recorded which). Some clones in this sample may be carry-over from other donors' samples. CDR3 sequence: CASSSRQASSYEQYF. CDR3 coding DNA: TGTGCCAGTAGTTCCAGACAGGCGAGCTCCTACGAGCAGTACTTC. Supplemented by reference TRBV19 and TRBJ2-7, the full variable domain reads DGGITQSPKYLFRKEGQNVTLSCEQNLNHDAMYWYRQDPGQGLRLIYYSQIVNDFQKGDIAEGYSVSREKKESFPLTVTSAQKNPTAFYLCASSSRQASSYEQYFGPGTRLTVT.